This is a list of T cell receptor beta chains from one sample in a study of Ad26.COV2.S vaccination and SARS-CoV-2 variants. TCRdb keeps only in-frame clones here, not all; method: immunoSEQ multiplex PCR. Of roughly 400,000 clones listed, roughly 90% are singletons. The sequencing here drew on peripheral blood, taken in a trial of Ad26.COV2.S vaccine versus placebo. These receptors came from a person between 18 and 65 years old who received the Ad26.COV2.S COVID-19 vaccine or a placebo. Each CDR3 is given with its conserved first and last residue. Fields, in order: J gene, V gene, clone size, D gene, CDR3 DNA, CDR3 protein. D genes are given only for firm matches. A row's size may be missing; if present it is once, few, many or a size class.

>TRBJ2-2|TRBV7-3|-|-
TGTGCCAGCAGCTTAGGTAATTACACGACCGGGGAGCTGTTTTTT
CASSLGNYTTGELFF
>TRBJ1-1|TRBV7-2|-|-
TGTGCCAGCAGCTTAGCAGGGGCCGCCCCTGAAGCTTTCTTT
CASSLAGAAPEAFF
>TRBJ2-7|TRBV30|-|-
TGTGCCTGGAGTTTATCCGGGACACGCGAGCAGTACTTC
CAWSLSGTREQYF
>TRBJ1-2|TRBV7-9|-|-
TGTGCCAGCAGCTCCACGGGGACATCTTCTCTTGGCTACACCTTC
CASSSTGTSSLGYTF
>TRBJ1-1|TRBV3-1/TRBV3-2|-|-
TGTGCCAGCAGCCAAGATAGACAGCTGAACACTGAAGCTTTCTTT
CASSQDRQLNTEAFF
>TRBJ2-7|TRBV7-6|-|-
TGTGCCAGCAGCTTAACCGGGAGCTCCTACGAGCAGTACTTC
CASSLTGSSYEQYF
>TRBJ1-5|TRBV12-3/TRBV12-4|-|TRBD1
TGTGCCAGCAGCCGACAGGGCGATCAGCCCCAGCATTTT
CASSRQGDQPQHF
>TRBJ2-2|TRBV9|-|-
TGTGCCAGCAGCGTAGACCCTCCCGGGGAGCTGTTTTTT
CASSVDPPGELFF
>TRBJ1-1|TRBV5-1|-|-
TGCGCCAGCAGTCCAAGGTTGAACACTGAAGCTTTCTTT
CASSPRLNTEAFF
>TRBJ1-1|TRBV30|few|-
TGTGCCTGGAGTCGAGGGTTCAAGACTGAAGCTTTCTTT
CAWSRGFKTEAFF
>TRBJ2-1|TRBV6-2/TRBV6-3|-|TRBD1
TGTGCCAGCAGCGAACAACCGGGACAGGGGTTGGATGAGCAGTTCTTC
CASSEQPGQGLDEQFF
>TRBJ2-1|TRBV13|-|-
TGTGCCAGCAGCTTAGTATTCAATGAGCAGTTCTTC
CASSLVFNEQFF
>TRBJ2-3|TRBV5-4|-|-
TGTGCCAGCAGCTCACAGCTGATGGATACGCAGTATTTT
CASSSQLMDTQYF
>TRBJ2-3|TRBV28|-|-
TGTGCCAGCAGTTTAAGGGGGAGGGGGACAGATACGCAGTATTTT
CASSLRGRGTDTQYF
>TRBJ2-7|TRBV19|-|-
TGTGCCAGTAGTAAGGCTCAGTCCTACGAGCAGTACTTC
CASSKAQSYEQYF
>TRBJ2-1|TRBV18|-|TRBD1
TGTGCCAGCTCACCAGGCGTGGGGACAGGGAATTACAATGAGCAGTTCTTC
CASSPGVGTGNYNEQFF
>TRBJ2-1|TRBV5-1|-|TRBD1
TGCGCCAGCAGCTTGGACCTCCCAGGACAGGGCTACAATGAGCAGTTCTTC
CASSLDLPGQGYNEQFF
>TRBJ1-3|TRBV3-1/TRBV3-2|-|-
TGTGCCAGCAGCCAAGGGTTGGTATTGGACACCATATATTTT
CASSQGLVLDTIYF
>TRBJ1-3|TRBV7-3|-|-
TGTGCCAGCAGCTTAATGCCGGCTTTCTCTGGAAACACCATATATTTT
CASSLMPAFSGNTIYF
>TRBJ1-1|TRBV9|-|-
TGTGCCAGCAGCGTAGGAGGGAGAGGAACTGAAGCTTTCTTT
CASSVGGRGTEAFF
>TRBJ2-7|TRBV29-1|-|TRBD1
TGCAGCGTAGCAGGGGGCGCGTCCTACGAGCAGTACTTC
CSVAGGASYEQYF
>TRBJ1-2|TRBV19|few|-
TGTGCCAGTAGTATGACACAGGGCCTAGGCGGCTACACCTTC
CASSMTQGLGGYTF
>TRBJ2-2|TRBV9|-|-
TGTGCCAGCAGCGTAGTTCTCGGGGAGCTGTTTTTT
CASSVVLGELFF
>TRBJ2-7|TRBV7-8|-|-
TGTGCCAGCAGCTTAGTGGTCTCGCTTGACTACGAGCAGTACTTC
CASSLVVSLDYEQYF
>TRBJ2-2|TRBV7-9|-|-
TGTGCCAGCAGCTCCATACAAACGGGACTTTCCGGGGAGCTGTTTTTT
CASSSIQTGLSGELFF
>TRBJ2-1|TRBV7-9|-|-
TGTGCCAGCAGCTTAGATGGTTGGCAGGCCAATGAGCAGTTCTTC
CASSLDGWQANEQFF
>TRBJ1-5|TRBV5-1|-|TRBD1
TGCGCCAGCAGCTTGGGGGCAGGGGGGAATCAGCCCCAGCATTTT
CASSLGAGGNQPQHF
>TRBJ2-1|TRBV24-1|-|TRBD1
TGTGCCACCAGTGATTTCGGGACAGGGGGCGTTGAGCAGTTCTTC
CATSDFGTGGVEQFF
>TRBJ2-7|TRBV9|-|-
TGTGCCAGCTCTCCGGGAGCGGAGATAATCGAGCAGTACTTC
CASSPGAEIIEQYF
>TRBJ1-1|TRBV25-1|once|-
TGTGCCAGCAGTGAATACCCCTGGCGCAAAAAAGCTTTCTTT
CASSEYPWRKKAFF
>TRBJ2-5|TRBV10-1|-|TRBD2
TGCGCCAGCAGTGAGACGGGAGGGCCAGAGACCCAGTACTTC
CASSETGGPETQYF
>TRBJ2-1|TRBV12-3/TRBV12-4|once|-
TGTGCCAGCAGTCCTGGGGGGGGCCGAGGGCAGTTCTTC
CASSPGGGRGQFF
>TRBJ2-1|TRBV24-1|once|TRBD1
TGTGCCACCAGTGACCCCGGGACAGGGGACTATGAGCAGTTCTTC
CATSDPGTGDYEQFF
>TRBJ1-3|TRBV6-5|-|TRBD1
TGTGCCAGCAGGGACAGGGGAAACACCATATATTTT
CASRDRGNTIYF
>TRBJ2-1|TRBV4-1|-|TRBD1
TGCGCCAGCAGCCCGGGACAGGAGCAGTTCTTC
CASSPGQEQFF
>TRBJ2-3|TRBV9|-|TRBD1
TGTGCCAGCAGCGTTCGGGACAGAGCCACAGATACGCAGTATTTT
CASSVRDRATDTQYF
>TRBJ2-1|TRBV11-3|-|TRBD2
TGTGCCAGCAGCCTAGCGGGGCACTTCAATGAGCAGTTCTTC
CASSLAGHFNEQFF
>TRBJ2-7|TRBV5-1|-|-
TGCGCCAGCAGCCCCCGGGAACCTTCCTACGAGCAGTACTTC
CASSPREPSYEQYF
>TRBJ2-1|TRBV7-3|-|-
TGTGCCAGCAGCTTGCAGGACAATGAGCAGTTCTTC
CASSLQDNEQFF
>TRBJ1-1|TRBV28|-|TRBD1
TGTGCCAGCAGTCCACCTAGGGCGGGACAGGCGAACACTGAAGCTTTCTTT
CASSPPRAGQANTEAFF
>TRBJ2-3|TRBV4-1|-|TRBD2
TGCGCCAGCAGCCAAGGACTAGCGGGAGTAGATACGCAGTATTTT
CASSQGLAGVDTQYF
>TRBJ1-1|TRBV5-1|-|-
TGCGCCAGCAGCTTGGAATCACCTGGAACTGAAGCTTTCTTT
CASSLESPGTEAFF
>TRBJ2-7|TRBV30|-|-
TGTGCCTGGAGTGTTGGGGGGTACGAGCAGTACTTC
CAWSVGGYEQYF
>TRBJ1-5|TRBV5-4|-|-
TGTGCCAGCAGCAACGATCGACAGGTAGCGGGTCAGCCCCAGCATTTT
CASSNDRQVAGQPQHF
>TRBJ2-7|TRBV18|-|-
TGTGCCAGCTCACCGTACTCCTACGAGCAGTACTTC
CASSPYSYEQYF
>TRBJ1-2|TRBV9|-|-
TGTGCCAGCAGCGGTGTACTCGGGGGTGGCTACACCTTC
CASSGVLGGGYTF
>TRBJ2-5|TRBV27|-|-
TGTGCCAGACCGGCAGAGACCCAGTACTTC
CARPAETQYF
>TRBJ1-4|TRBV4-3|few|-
TGCGCCAGCAGCCAAGAGGTGTCGGCTGTGACAACCAATGAAAAACTGTTTTTT
CASSQEVSAVTTNEKLFF
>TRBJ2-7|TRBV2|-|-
TGTGCCAGCAATAGCCGGGGCCACGAGCAGTACTTC
CASNSRGHEQYF
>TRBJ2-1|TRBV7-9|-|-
TGTGCCAGCAGCCGCGTCGAACTCAATGAGCAGTTCTTC
CASSRVELNEQFF
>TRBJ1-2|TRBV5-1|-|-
TGCGCCAGCAGCTGGAGTTGGCCAGGGGAGGGCGGCTACACCTTC
CASSWSWPGEGGYTF
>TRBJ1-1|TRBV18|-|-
TGTGCCAGCTCACCACTAGACAGCCCGAACACTGAAGCTTTCTTT
CASSPLDSPNTEAFF
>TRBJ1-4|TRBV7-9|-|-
TGTGCCAGCAGCTCCCCAGAGGAAAAACTGTTTTTT
CASSSPEEKLFF
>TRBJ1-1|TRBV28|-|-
TGTGCCAGCAGTTCCCACCCTCAAAAGGTTGAAGCTTTCTTT
CASSSHPQKVEAFF
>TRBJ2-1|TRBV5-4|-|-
TGTGCCAGCAGCTCCAGGGGTAAAGAAGGTGAGCAGTTCTTC
CASSSRGKEGEQFF
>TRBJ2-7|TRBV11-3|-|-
TGTGCCAGCACCTCAGGGGCAGGCATGACCTACGAGCAGTACTTC
CASTSGAGMTYEQYF
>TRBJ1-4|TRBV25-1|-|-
TGTGCCAGCAGTGGACGCACTAATGAAAAACTGTTTTTT
CASSGRTNEKLFF
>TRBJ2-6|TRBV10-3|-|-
TGTGCCACCCGTGGAGCTTCTGGGGCCAACGTCCTGACTTTC
CATRGASGANVLTF
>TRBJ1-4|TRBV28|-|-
TGTGCCAGCAGTTTCTCAGGGTTAGGAAAACTGTTTTTT
CASSFSGLGKLFF
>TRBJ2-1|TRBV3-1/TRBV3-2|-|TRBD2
TGTGCCAGCAGCCGGACTAGCGGGAGGCCCCAGTTCTTC
CASSRTSGRPQFF